This T cell receptor (beta chain) was recovered during a study of human T cells and chemical hapten exposure. Study information: Upper back patch tests used 0.01% DPC, scored after 6 days.

The sample's time point: pre-sensitization, week 0. Described treatment: therapeutic diphenylcyclopropenone sensitization with weekly scalp DPC. Each patch test followed a blood draw. Trimming pared 3 bases from V and 2 bases from J, leaving 11 bases between. This CDR3 region has 14 residues. CDR1 and CDR2 from the germline V gene are SGHTA and FQGNSA. Each CDR3 protein is one row after TCRdb ran MiXCR on the RACE reads. The sample has 80,000 to 100,000 distinct CDR3 sequences, roughly 8.8% seen once. The material sequenced was whole blood, taken in connection with sensitization to the hapten diphenylcyclopropenone (DPC). The sequence derives from a woman in her thirties or forties with alopecia areata. Some clones in this sample may be carry-over from other donors' samples. This chain links TRBV7-2 with TRBJ2-7; D perhaps matches TRBD1 (5 bases). This CDR3 reads CASSFRVLTYEQYF. The CDR3 DNA follows: TGTGCCAGCAGCTTCAGGGTCTTAACCTACGAGCAGTACTTC.